The 14 T cell receptor beta chains reported below all come from one sample, sequenced in a study of blood T cell repertoires in COVID-19. Sequencing used immunoSEQ multiplex PCR; TCRdb keeps in-frame clones, though not all of them. There are approximately 110,000 clones in the sample; 70% to 90% occur only once, and approximately 1.5% lies in the top ten. The sequencing input was peripheral blood. The receptors shown here come from a man aged 40-50 years with acute or convalescent COVID-19.

This clone was detected once. V and J are TRBV6-5 and TRBJ2-1; 13 positions agree with TRBD2. Trimming at V came to 7 bases and at J to 7 bases, leaving 7 bases not matched to a gene. The CDR3 runs to 15 residues. From germline, CDR1 is MNHEY and CDR2 SVGAGI. For the CDR3, the DNA is TGTGCCAGCACCGCCGGGACTAGCGGGAAGAATGAGCAGTTCTTC. It yields the protein CASTAGTSGKNEQFF.

The chain uses TRBV19 and TRBJ2-7; TRBD2 aligns across 12 bases. The CDR3 consists of 19 residues. Trimming cost V 2 bases and J 3 bases; bases outside gene matches: 14. The germline V gene encodes CDR1 LNHDA and CDR2 SQIVND (reference sequence). This chain's CDR3 is CASSIRTKTSGSQRYEQYF. The CDR3 bases are TGTGCCAGTAGTATAAGAACGAAGACTAGCGGGAGTCAGCGCTACGAGCAGTACTTC.

The chain uses TRBV6-5 and TRBJ1-1; D gene unclear. V gave up 2 bases and J gave up 1 base, with 5 bases separating them. The CDR3 is 13 amino acids. The germline CDR1 and CDR2 sequences are MNHEY and SVGAGI. DNA of the CDR3: TGTGCCAGCAGTTACGGGCGGAACACTGAAGCTTTCTTT. Residues: CASSYGRNTEAFF.

This chain uses TRBV18 with TRBJ2-5; 7 nucleotides match TRBD2. With V trimmed by 5 bases and J by 5 bases, 5 bases remained unmatched. Germline-derived CDR1 and CDR2 are KGHSH and LQKENI. The CDR3 runs 13 residues. CDR3 sequence: CASSVGTKETQYF. The CDR3 nucleotides are TGTGCCAGCTCAGTCGGGACTAAGGAGACCCAGTACTTC.

J is TRBJ2-1 and V is TRBV19; 10 bases map to TRBD2. Germline V gene data show CDR1 as LNHDA and CDR2 as SQIVND (reference sequence). V shed 4 bases and J 3 bases; nucleotides not matched to a gene: 3. CDR3 length: 15 residues. The CDR3 bases are TGTGCCAGTAGTAAACTAGCGGGGTACTACAATGAGCAGTTCTTC. It is translated as CASSKLAGYYNEQFF.

V is TRBV28 and J is TRBJ1-6, with TRBD1 identical over 10 bases. CDR3 length: 17 amino acids. Trimming at V came to 5 bases and at J to 5 bases, leaving 9 bases not matched to a gene. The germline gives CDR1 MDHEN, CDR2 SYDVKM. CDR3 protein: CASSTFRDRGNNSPLHF. The CDR3 coding sequence is TGTGCCAGCAGTACCTTCCGGGACAGGGGAAATAATTCACCCCTCCACTTT. Full variable domain (outside the CDR3, taken from reference TRBV28 and TRBJ1-6): DVKVTQSSRYLVKRTGEKVFLECVQDMDHENMFWYRQDPGLGLRLIYFSYDVKMKEKGDIPEGYSVSREKKERFSLILESASTNQTSMYLCASSTFRDRGNNSPLHFGNGTRLTVT.

The V call is TRBV11-2, the J call TRBJ1-5, with a possible D match to TRBD1 (6 bases). CDR1 is SGHAT, CDR2 FQNNGV, per germline. The CDR3 runs to 16 residues. V was pared by 1 base and J by 6 bases, with 16 bases between. CDR3 sequence (DNA): TGTGCCAGCAGCTTAGGGGGTACAGGGATCGGTCAGCCCCAGCATTTT. Encoded protein: CASSLGGTGIGQPQHF.

This clone appeared once. The chain links TRBV29-1 to TRBJ1-2, with D tentatively TRBD1 (5 bases). The CDR3 consists of 12 residues. The germline gives CDR1 SQVTM, CDR2 ANQGSEA. Trimming removed 6 bases from V and 2 bases from J, with 10 bases in between. The CDR3: CSVKGNNYGYTF. CDR3 DNA: TGCAGCGTAAAGGGGAACAACTATGGCTACACCTTC.

The CDR3 is CASSPTLSGNSPLHF. The CDR3 bases are TGTGCCAGCAGCCCCACCCTCTCCGGGAATTCACCCCTCCACTTT. V is TRBV6-5 and J is TRBJ1-6; no clear D. The V and J ends lost 6 bases and 7 bases respectively, with 16 bases between them. From germline, CDR1 is MNHEY and CDR2 SVGAGI. This CDR3 is 15 amino acids long.

This chain connects TRBV7-2 to TRBJ2-7, with D possibly being TRBD1 (7 bases). The CDR3 has 15 amino acids. V lost 0 bases and J lost 4, with 13 bases in between. Germline loops: CDR1 SGHTA, CDR2 FQGNSA. The CDR3: CASSLAAGQRYEQYF. The CDR3 coding sequence is TGTGCCAGCAGCTTAGCTGCGGGACAGCGATACGAGCAGTACTTC.

CDR3: CASTAGGLGETQYF. Here the CDR3 DNA reads TGTGCCAGCACGGCGGGAGGACTTGGGGAGACCCAGTACTTC. The gene calls are TRBV6-5 and TRBJ2-5, with 8 positions matching TRBD2. The CDR3 has 14 amino acids. Per germline, CDR1 MNHEY and CDR2 SVGAGI. The ends lost 7 bases at V and 5 bases at J; junction bases unmatched: 9.

The V gene is TRBV3-1 (or the pseudogene TRBV3-2), the J gene TRBJ2-1, with 8 nucleotides matching TRBD2. CDR3 length: 17 amino acids. CDR1 is LGHDT, CDR2 YNNKEL, per germline (reference sequence). After removal of 1 base from V and 0 bases from J, the junction contained 5 bases not matched to a gene. CDR3 in amino acids: CASSQGTSTRSYNEQFF. For the CDR3, the DNA is TGTGCCAGCAGCCAAGGGACTAGCACCCGCTCCTACAATGAGCAGTTCTTC.

This chain links TRBV28 with TRBJ1-6; D perhaps matches TRBD1 (5 bases). CDR1 is MDHEN, CDR2 SYDVKM, per germline. This CDR3 is built from 15 residues. The germline V and J ends were trimmed by 4 bases and 3 bases, with 10 bases remaining between them. The CDR3 spells CASSSRQIYNSPLHF. The CDR3 nucleotides are TGTGCCAGCAGTTCTCGACAGATCTATAATTCACCCCTCCACTTT.

The chain recombines TRBV4-1 with TRBJ1-2; TRBD1 matches at 7 bases. This CDR3 spans 17 amino acids. Unmatched junction bases numbered 13, after V lost 3 bases and J lost 3 bases. Germline-derived CDR1 and CDR2 are MGHRA and YSYEKL. The CDR3: CASSQPQGRYEDYGYTF. CDR3 DNA sequence: TGCGCCAGCAGCCAGCCACAGGGGCGATACGAAGACTATGGCTACACCTTC.